The 24 T cell receptor beta chains listed next were all sequenced from one sample in a study of metastatic and nonmetastatic thyroid tumors. TCRdb re-called the PCR reads via MiXCR. The sample contains approximately 84,000 clones, 15% of which appear only once. Patients were all untreated before their thyroid surgery. Source material: blood. The receptors originated from a female donor with papillary thyroid cancer or a benign thyroid nodule (not recorded which). Some clones in this sample may be carry-over from other donors' samples.

Comment on this clone: A much larger clone lies a single base off, so this may be a read error. Other DNA sequences within the sample encode an identical CDR3. V is TRBV25-1 and J is TRBJ2-5; D might be TRBD1 (5 bases). The germline V gene has CDR1 MGHDK and CDR2 SYGVNS. The CDR3 length is 12 residues. V was trimmed by 6 bases and J by 7 bases, leaving 12 bases between them. The CDR3 here is CASSRARGTQYF. The CDR3 DNA reads as TGTGCCAGCAGCAGGGCCCGTGGGACCCAGTACTTC.

Note on this clone: A much larger clone sits a single nucleotide away, making a read error possible. V gene TRBV3-1 combines with J gene TRBJ2-2, with 10 positions matching TRBD2. CDR3 length: 16 residues. Germline lookup yields CDR1 LGHDT and CDR2 YNNKEL (reference sequence). The DNA of the CDR3 is TGTGCCAGCAGCCACGTCAGACTAGCGGGCACCTGGGAGCTGTTTTTT. It specifies CASSHVRLAGTWELFF. Using reference TRBV3-1 and TRBJ2-2 for the parts outside the CDR3, the full variable domain is DTAVSQTPKYLVTQMGNDKSIKCEQNLGHDTMYWYKQDSKKFLKIMFSYNNKELIINETVPNRFSPKSPDKAHLNLHINSLELGDSAVYFCASSHVRLAGTWELFFGEGSRLTVL.

There are many counts of this clone. The V gene is TRBV6-1, the J gene TRBJ1-4, with 12 nucleotides matching TRBD1. Trimming took 6 bases from V and 3 from J; bases not matched to a gene: 5. This CDR3 region has 16 residues. CDR1 MNHNS and CDR2 SASEGT come from the germline V gene. The DNA for the CDR3 is TGTGCCAGCAGGGGACAGGGGGCATCGGCTAATGAAAAACTGTTTTTT. Its translation: CASRGQGASANEKLFF.

Turning to this clone: Just one base apart from a much larger clone, this may be a read error. The CDR3 coding sequence is TGTGCCAGCATTTCGGCCCCACGGGAGACCCAGTACTTC. Translation: CASISAPRETQYF. The chain combines TRBV28 with TRBJ2-5; D ambiguous. The CDR3 spans 13 residues. Germline CDR1 is MDHEN and CDR2 is SYDVKM. Trimming cost V 7 bases and J 5 bases, with 14 bases left between them. Based on the CDR3 plus reference TRBV28 and TRBJ2-5, the full variable domain is DVKVTQSSRYLVKRTGEKVFLECVQDMDHENMFWYRQDPGLGLRLIYFSYDVKMKEKGDIPEGYSVSREKKERFSLILESASTNQTSMYLCASISAPRETQYFGPGTRLLVL.

This clone was seen at least ten times. CDR3 amino acids: CASSRYRTGQRNEQFF. The CDR3 nucleotides read TGTGCCAGCAGCCGGTACCGGACAGGGCAGCGGAATGAGCAGTTCTTC. The chain employs TRBV6-1 and TRBJ2-1; 8 bases are a match to TRBD1. The CDR3 totals 16 residues. Germline CDR1 reads MNHNS; CDR2 reads SASEGT. The V segment lost 6 bases and the J segment 7 bases; nucleotides outside the gene matches: 14.

This clone was seen a handful of times. The chain links TRBV20-1 to TRBJ2-4, with D perhaps TRBD1 (6 bases). This CDR3 contains 13 residues. Trimming stripped 3 bases from V and 6 bases from J, with 12 bases between. Germline V gives CDR1 DFQATT, CDR2 SNEGSKA (reference sequence). As DNA, the CDR3 is TGCAGTGCTAGGGATACAGGGTCAAACATTCAGTACTTC. It yields the protein CSARDTGSNIQYF.

The chain combines TRBV20-1 with TRBJ2-1; weak D call: TRBD1 (7 bases). CDR1 DFQATT and CDR2 SNEGSKA come from the germline V gene (reference sequence). The CDR3 runs 18 residues. The V end was cut by 0 bases, the J end by 12 bases, with 30 bases between. CDR3 in amino acids: CSARDSGRGKLGQGGQFF. DNA for the CDR3: TGCAGTGCTAGAGATAGCGGCCGAGGGAAGCTGGGTCAGGGGGGGCAGTTCTTC.

With respect to this clone: One base away lies a much larger clone, so this may be a sequencing read error. The J gene is TRBJ2-1, the V gene TRBV20-1; perhaps TRBD2 as D (7 bases). Germline assignment: CDR1 DFQATT and CDR2 SNEGSKA (reference sequence). Trimming shortened V by 2 bases and J by 0 bases, and 14 bases separated the two germline ends. This CDR3 has 16 residues. The CDR3 protein is CSARYPGGSSYNEQFF. CDR3 DNA: TGCAGTGCTAGATATCCGGGGGGCAGCTCCTACAATGAGCAGTTCTTC.

In this sample, this clone turned up many times. The J gene is TRBJ2-2, the V gene TRBV11-3; D not certain. Germline-derived CDR1 and CDR2 are SGHNT and YENEEA. V was cut by 5 bases and J by 6 bases, with 10 bases left in between. The CDR3 loop spans 13 amino acids. CDR3 nucleotides: TGTGCCAGCAGCCGATATTCGTCCGGGGAGCTGTTTTTT. Protein: CASSRYSSGELFF. Combining the CDR3 with reference TRBV11-3 and TRBJ2-2 gives the whole variable domain EAGVVQSPRYKIIEKKQPVAFWCNPISGHNTLYWYLQNLGQGPELLIRYENEEAVDDSQLPKDRFSAERLKGVDSTLKIQPAELGDSAVYLCASSRYSSGELFFGEGSRLTVL.

This clone came up a few times. Here the CDR3 reads CASRGVADTQYF. CDR3 sequence (DNA): TGTGCCAGCAGGGGGGTGGCAGATACGCAGTATTTT. V and J are TRBV5-6 and TRBJ2-3, with D possibly being TRBD1 or TRBD2 (5 bases each). The CDR3 is made up of 12 amino acids. From germline, CDR1 is SGHDT and CDR2 YYEEEE. Between the trimmed V and J ends, which lost 5 bases and 4 bases, there was a span of 8 bases.

This clone has at least ten counts. V is TRBV20-1 and J is TRBJ1-2, with TRBD1 matching 8 bases. The V gene's germline CDR1 is DFQATT and CDR2 SNEGSKA (reference sequence). V shed 6 bases and J 6 bases; nucleotides not matched to a gene: 12. CDR3 length equals 14 residues. CDR3 coding DNA: TGCAGTGCCAACGACGCAGGGACAGGAAATGGCTACACCTTC. Its protein is CSANDAGTGNGYTF.

Many counts were recorded for this clone. The CDR3 sequence: CASSLNGNQPQHF. The CDR3 bases are TGTGCCAGCAGTTTAAATGGCAATCAGCCCCAGCATTTT. The chain recombines TRBV27 with TRBJ1-5; no reliable D call. From germline, CDR1 is MNHEY and CDR2 SMNVEV (reference sequence). V was clipped by 2 bases and J by 2 bases, with 4 bases between them. This CDR3 has 13 residues.

V usage is TRBV29-1 and J usage is TRBJ2-1, with a possible D match to TRBD1 (5 bases). The CDR3 has 16 residues. V was cut by 3 bases and J by 5 bases, with 20 bases left in between. Germline lookup yields CDR1 SQVTM and CDR2 ANQGSEA. CDR3 region: CSVDDLGEGADNEQFF. The CDR3 DNA is TGCAGCGTTGACGACTTAGGGGAAGGGGCAGACAATGAGCAGTTCTTC.

This clone was found many times. V is TRBV2 and J is TRBJ2-7, with unresolved D. In germline, CDR1 is SNHLY, CDR2 FYNNEI. Trimming pared 3 bases from V and 0 bases from J, leaving 12 bases between. The CDR3 sequence is 15 residues long. The CDR3 protein is CASSDWQFSSYEQYF. The CDR3 nucleotides are TGTGCCAGCAGTGACTGGCAGTTTAGCTCCTACGAGCAGTACTTC.

This clone was seen a few times. A much larger clonotype is one base distant, so this may be a read error. At the DNA level, this CDR3 is encoded by other sequences in the same sample as well. The chain has TRBV3-1 and TRBJ1-5; 7 bases are a match to TRBD1. The CDR3 spans 15 residues. The germline gives CDR1 LGHDT, CDR2 YNNKEL (reference sequence). For the CDR3, the DNA is TGTGCCAGCAGCCCCGGCAGGGGAGGGGGACAGCCCCAGCACTTT. This translates into CASSPGRGGGQPQHF.

Remarks on this clone: A much bigger clone sits one base away, suggesting this may be a read error. The CDR3 reads CASSQTSDGSTLHF. The CDR3 bases are TGTGCCAGCAGCCAAACCTCGGACGGTTCAACCCTCCACTTT. V usage is TRBV4-2 and J usage is TRBJ1-6; no definite D call. The length of the CDR3 is 14 residues. Germline lookup yields CDR1 LGHNA and CDR2 YNFKEQ.

Many counts were recorded for this clone. The same CDR3 is also encoded by other DNA sequences in this sample. The chain carries TRBV10-3 and TRBJ1-1, with D tentatively TRBD1 (5 bases). Trimming removed 6 bases at V and 1 base at J, with 12 bases between. This CDR3 is 14 amino acids long. Germline loops: CDR1 ENHRY, CDR2 SYGVKD. In DNA form, the CDR3 reads TGTGCCATCAGCCCCGGGGGGAAGAACACTGAAGCTTTCTTT. Residues: CAISPGGKNTEAFF.

This clone was recorded once. This may arise from a read error, as a much more abundant clone is one base away. Other DNA sequences in the same sample also yield this CDR3. This sequence joins TRBV20-1 and TRBJ2-5, with D perhaps being TRBD1 or TRBD2 (7 bases each). The assigned J gene may be wrong: the sequence end matches TRBJ2-1 better. The germline gives CDR1 DFQATT, CDR2 SNEGSKA (reference sequence). The CDR3 sequence is 15 residues long. Here the CDR3 DNA reads TGCAGTGAATCGTCAGGGGGGGGTTCCCACAATGAGCAGTTCTTC. As protein: CSESSGGGSHNEQFF.

J is TRBJ1-1 and V is TRBV2; D ambiguous. This CDR3 comprises 18 residues. Germline assignment: CDR1 SNHLY and CDR2 FYNNEI. Trimming stripped 2 bases from V and 3 bases from J, with 22 bases between. In nucleotides, the CDR3 is TGTGCCAGCAGTGAACGCCTACATGGTAGCGGTTTGGACACTGAAGCTTTCTTT. This codes for CASSERLHGSGLDTEAFF.

Only a few counts were recorded for this clone. This sample also contains other DNA sequences that code for the same CDR3. This chain links TRBV14 with TRBJ1-2; TRBD1 is a possible D gene (5 bases). The V gene lost 0 bases and the J gene lost 8 bases, with 22 bases spanning the gap. This CDR3 comprises 17 residues. Germline loops: CDR1 SGHDN, CDR2 FVKESK. CDR3 amino acids: CASSQDLTTGGGVGYTF. The CDR3 DNA follows: TGTGCCAGCAGCCAAGATCTTACTACAGGCGGGGGAGTGGGCTACACCTTC. Full variable domain (outside the CDR3, taken from reference TRBV14 and TRBJ1-2): EAGVTQFPSHSVIEKGQTVTLRCDPISGHDNLYWYRRVMGKEIKFLLHFVKESKQDESGMPNNRFLAERTGGTYSTLKVQPAELEDSGVYFCASSQDLTTGGGVGYTFGSGTRLTVV.

A remark on this clone: This may be a read error: a much more frequent sequence differs by one nucleotide. The gene calls are TRBV9 and TRBJ2-2; tentative D call: TRBD1 (6 bases). Trimming left V 1 base short and J 2 bases short, with 12 bases between. Germline V gives CDR1 SGDLS, CDR2 YYNGEE. CDR3 length: 16 residues. The CDR3 nucleotides are TGTGCCAGCAGCGTAATACAGGGTAACAACACCGGGGAGCTGTTTTTT. Amino acids: CASSVIQGNNTGELFF.

At least ten counts were recorded for this clone. The V gene is TRBV5-5, the J gene TRBJ1-2, with unresolved D. CDR1 is SGHKS and CDR2 is YYEKEE in the germline V gene (reference sequence). V was shortened by 1 base and J by 8 bases, with 12 bases between the two germline ends. This CDR3 has 13 amino acids. CDR3 protein: CASSLPAPEGYTF. The CDR3 DNA reads as TGTGCCAGCAGCTTGCCGGCTCCGGAGGGCTACACCTTC.

This clone was observed a few times. This sequence joins TRBV12-3 or TRBV12-4 and TRBJ1-1; possibly TRBD1 for D (5 bases). CDR3 length: 15 residues. Trimming took off 4 bases at V and 5 bases at J, with 17 bases between the two ends. Here the CDR3 reads CASSSKQAAFTEAFF. Written as DNA, the CDR3 is TGTGCCAGCAGTTCTAAACAGGCGGCTTTTACTGAAGCTTTCTTT.

The V gene is TRBV5-1, the J gene TRBJ1-1; unclear D gene. CDR3 length equals 15 residues. CDR1 SGHRS and CDR2 YFSETQ come from the germline V gene. V gave up 4 bases and J gave up 2 bases, with 15 bases separating them. This CDR3 reads CASSPTFYGNTEAFF. For the CDR3, the DNA is TGCGCCAGCAGCCCCACATTTTACGGAAACACTGAAGCTTTCTTT.